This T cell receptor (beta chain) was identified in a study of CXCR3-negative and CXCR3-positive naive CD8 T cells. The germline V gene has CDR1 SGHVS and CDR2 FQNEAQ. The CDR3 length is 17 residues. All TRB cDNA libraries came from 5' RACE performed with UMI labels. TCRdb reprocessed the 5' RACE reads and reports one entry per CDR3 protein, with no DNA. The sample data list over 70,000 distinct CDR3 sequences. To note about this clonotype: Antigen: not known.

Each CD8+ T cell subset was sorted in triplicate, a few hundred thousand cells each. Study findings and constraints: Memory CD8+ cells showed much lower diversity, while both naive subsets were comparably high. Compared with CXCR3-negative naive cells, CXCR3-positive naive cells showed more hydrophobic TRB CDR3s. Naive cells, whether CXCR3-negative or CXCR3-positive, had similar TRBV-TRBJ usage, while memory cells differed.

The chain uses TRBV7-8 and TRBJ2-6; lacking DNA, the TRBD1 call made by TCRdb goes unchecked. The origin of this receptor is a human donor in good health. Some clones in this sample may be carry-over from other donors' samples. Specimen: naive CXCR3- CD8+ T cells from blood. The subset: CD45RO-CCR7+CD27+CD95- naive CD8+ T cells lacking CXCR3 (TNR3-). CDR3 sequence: CASSLFQGPSGANVLTF.